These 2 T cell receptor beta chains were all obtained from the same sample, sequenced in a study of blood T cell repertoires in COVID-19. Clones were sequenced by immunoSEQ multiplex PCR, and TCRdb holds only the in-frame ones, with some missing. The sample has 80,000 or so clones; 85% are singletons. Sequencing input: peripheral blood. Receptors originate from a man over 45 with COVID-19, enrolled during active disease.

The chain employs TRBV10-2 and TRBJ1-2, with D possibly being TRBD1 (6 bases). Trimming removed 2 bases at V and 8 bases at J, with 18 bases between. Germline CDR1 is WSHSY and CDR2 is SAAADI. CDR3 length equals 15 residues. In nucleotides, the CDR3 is TGCGCCAGCAGTGAGGCAGGGGCACCACCGAGGGGCTACACCTTC. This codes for CASSEAGAPPRGYTF.

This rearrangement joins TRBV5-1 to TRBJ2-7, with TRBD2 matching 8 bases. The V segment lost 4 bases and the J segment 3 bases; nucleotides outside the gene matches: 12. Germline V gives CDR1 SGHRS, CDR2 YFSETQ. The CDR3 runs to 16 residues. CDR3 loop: CASSPLGLAGIYEQYF. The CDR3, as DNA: TGCGCCAGCAGCCCGCTAGGACTAGCTGGGATCTACGAGCAGTACTTC. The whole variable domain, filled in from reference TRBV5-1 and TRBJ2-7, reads KAGVTQTPRYLIKTRGQQVTLSCSPISGHRSVSWYQQTPGQGLQFLFEYFSETQRNKGNFPGRFSGRQFSNSRSEMNVSTLELGDSALYLCASSPLGLAGIYEQYFGPGTRLTVT.